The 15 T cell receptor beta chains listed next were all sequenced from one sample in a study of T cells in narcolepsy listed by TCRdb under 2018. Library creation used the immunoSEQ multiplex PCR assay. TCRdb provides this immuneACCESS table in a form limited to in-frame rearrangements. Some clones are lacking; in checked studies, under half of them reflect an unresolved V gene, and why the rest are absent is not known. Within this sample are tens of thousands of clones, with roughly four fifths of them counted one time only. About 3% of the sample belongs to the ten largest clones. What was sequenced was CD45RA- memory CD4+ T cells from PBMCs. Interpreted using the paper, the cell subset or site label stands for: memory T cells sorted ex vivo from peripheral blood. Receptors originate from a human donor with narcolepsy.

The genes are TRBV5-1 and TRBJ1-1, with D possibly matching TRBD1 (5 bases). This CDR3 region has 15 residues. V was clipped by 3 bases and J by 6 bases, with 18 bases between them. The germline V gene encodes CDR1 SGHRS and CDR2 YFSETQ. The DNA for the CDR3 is TGCGCCAGCAGCTATGAACTCGACAGAGGCGCTGAAGCTTTCTTT. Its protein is CASSYELDRGAEAFF.

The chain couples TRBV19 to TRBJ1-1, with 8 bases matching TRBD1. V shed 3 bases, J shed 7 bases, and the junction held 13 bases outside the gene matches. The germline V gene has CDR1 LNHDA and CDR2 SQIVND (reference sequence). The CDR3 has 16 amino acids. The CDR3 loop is CASSMGYGQGLYEAFF. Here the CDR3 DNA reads TGTGCCAGTAGTATGGGTTACGGACAGGGACTGTATGAAGCTTTCTTT.

CDR3 nucleotide sequence: TGTGCCAGTAGTATTTCAGAGGGGCACCTATATGGCTACACCTTC. Amino acids: CASSISEGHLYGYTF. The rearrangement joins TRBV19 to TRBJ1-2, with D maybe TRBD1 (5 bases). There are 15 residues in the CDR3. V was trimmed by 3 bases and J by 5 bases, leaving 16 bases between them. In germline, CDR1 is LNHDA, CDR2 SQIVND (reference sequence). The complete variable domain, with remaining parts taken from reference TRBV19 and TRBJ1-2, reads DGGITQSPKYLFRKEGQNVTLSCEQNLNHDAMYWYRQDPGQGLRLIYYSQIVNDFQKGDIAEGYSVSREKKESFPLTVTSAQKNPTAFYLCASSISEGHLYGYTFGSGTRLTVV.

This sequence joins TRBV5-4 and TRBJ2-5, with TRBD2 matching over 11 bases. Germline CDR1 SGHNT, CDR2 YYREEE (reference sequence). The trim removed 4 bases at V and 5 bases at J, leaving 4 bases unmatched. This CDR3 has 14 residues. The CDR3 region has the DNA TGTGCCAGCAGCCCGGGACTAGCGGAGGAGACCCAGTACTTC. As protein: CASSPGLAEETQYF.

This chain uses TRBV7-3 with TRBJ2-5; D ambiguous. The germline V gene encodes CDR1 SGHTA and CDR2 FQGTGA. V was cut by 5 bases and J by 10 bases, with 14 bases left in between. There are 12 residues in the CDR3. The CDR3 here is CASSLITWFQYF. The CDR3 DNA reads TGTGCCAGCAGCCTGATTACCTGGTTCCAGTACTTC.

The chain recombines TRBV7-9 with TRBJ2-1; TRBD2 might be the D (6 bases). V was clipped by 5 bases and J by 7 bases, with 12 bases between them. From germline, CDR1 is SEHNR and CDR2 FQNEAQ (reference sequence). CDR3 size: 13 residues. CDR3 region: CASSAGGWNEQFF. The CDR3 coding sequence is TGTGCCAGCAGCGCCGGGGGTTGGAATGAGCAGTTCTTC.

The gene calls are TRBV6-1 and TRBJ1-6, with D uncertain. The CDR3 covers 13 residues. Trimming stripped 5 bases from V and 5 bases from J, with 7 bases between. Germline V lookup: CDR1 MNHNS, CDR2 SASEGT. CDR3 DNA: TGTGCCAGCAGTCGCGTCCATAATTCACCCCTCCACTTT. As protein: CASSRVHNSPLHF.

Written as DNA, the CDR3 is TGCGCCAGCAGTTACTCCCTGGGGGACACCGGGGAGCTGTTTTTT. Translating gives CASSYSLGDTGELFF. V and J are TRBV5-1 and TRBJ2-2; D possibly uses TRBD1 or TRBD2 (5 bases each). Trimming shortened V by 5 bases and J by 3 bases, and 14 bases separated the two germline ends. CDR1 and CDR2 from the germline V gene are SGHRS and YFSETQ. This CDR3 comprises 15 residues.

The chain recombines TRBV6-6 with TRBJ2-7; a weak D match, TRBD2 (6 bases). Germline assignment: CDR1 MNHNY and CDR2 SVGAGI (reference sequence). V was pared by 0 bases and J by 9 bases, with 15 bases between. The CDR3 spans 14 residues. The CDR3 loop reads CASSYSGRTTWQYF. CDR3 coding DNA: TGTGCCAGCAGTTACTCGGGCAGGACTACGTGGCAGTACTTC.

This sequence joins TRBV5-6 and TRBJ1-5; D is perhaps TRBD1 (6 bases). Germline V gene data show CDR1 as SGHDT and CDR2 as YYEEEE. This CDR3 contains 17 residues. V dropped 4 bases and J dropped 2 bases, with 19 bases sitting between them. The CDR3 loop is CASSVSYGTRRNQPQHF. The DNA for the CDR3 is TGTGCCAGCAGCGTGTCCTACGGGACACGGCGCAATCAGCCCCAGCATTTT. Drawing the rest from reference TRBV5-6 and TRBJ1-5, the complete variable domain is DAGVTQSPTHLIKTRGQQVTLRCSPKSGHDTVSWYQQALGQGPQFIFQYYEEEERQRGNFPDRFSGHQFPNYSSELNVNALLLGDSALYLCASSVSYGTRRNQPQHFGDGTRLSIL.

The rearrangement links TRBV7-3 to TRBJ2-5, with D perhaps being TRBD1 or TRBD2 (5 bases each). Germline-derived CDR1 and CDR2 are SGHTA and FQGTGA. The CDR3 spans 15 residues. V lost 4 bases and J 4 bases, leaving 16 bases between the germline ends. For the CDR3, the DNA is TGTGCCAGCAGCTCCGGACAAACTAGTACAGAGACCCAGTACTTC. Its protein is CASSSGQTSTETQYF. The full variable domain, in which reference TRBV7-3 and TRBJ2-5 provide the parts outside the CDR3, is GAGVSQTPSNKVTEKGKYVELRCDPISGHTALYWYRQSLGQGPEFLIYFQGTGAADDSGLPNDRFFAVRPEGSVSTLKIQRTERGDSAVYLCASSSGQTSTETQYFGPGTRLLVL.

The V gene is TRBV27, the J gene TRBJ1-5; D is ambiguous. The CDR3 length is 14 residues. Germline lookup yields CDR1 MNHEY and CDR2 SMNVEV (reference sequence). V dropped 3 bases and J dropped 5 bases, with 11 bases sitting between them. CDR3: CASSFSGFDQPQHF. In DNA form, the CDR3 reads TGTGCCAGCAGTTTTTCGGGGTTCGATCAGCCCCAGCATTTT.

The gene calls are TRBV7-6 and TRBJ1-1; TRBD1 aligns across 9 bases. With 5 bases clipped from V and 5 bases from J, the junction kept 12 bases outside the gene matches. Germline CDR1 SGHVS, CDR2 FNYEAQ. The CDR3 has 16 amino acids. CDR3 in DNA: TGTGCCAGCAGCGCCCGCTCCGGACAGGGGAGGACTGAAGCTTTCTTT. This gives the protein CASSARSGQGRTEAFF.

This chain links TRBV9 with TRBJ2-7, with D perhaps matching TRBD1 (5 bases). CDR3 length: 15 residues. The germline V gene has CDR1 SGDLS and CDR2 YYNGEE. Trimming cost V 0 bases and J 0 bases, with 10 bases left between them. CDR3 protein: CASSVGQSSSYEQYF. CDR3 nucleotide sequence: TGTGCCAGCAGCGTAGGACAGTCGAGCTCCTACGAGCAGTACTTC.

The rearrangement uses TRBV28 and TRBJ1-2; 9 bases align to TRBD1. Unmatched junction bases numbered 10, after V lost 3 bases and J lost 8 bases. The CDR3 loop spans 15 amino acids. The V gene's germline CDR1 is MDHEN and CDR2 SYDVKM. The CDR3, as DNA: TGTGCCAGCAGTTTCGAAACACAGGGGGCTGGGGGCTACACCTTC. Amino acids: CASSFETQGAGGYTF.